This T cell receptor (beta chain) was recorded in a study of blood T cell repertoires in COVID-19 (dated by TCRdb to the early 2020s). At the level of the whole study: Samples from collaborators originated in the United States, Italy and Spain and spanned both the acute and convalescent phases of COVID-19. HLA class I and class II types, where available, came from metadata supplied by the sample provider rather than from assay-based typing. Deeply sampled blood TCRbeta repertoires from subjects exposed to, actively infected with, or recovered from COVID-19 were included in the dataset. The repertoires were released in a freely available public database meant as a resource for research on the immune response to SARS-CoV-2. The material from the prospective study consisted of cDNA or gDNA derived from T cells, B-cell-depleted T cells, or PBMCs. Samples came from the ongoing ImmuneRACE study (first 160 participants) plus 1,254 subjects from 6 global collaborators. The sample metadata nearly always contained a de-identified subject ID, COVID-19 status, age in years and sex.

General findings and caveats noted by the study authors: How much clinical and demographic metadata was included differed by source and by participant, and the metadata was provided uncurated.

The collaborating institutions used their own protocols to collect whole blood in K2EDTA tubes. Collaborator samples were shipped for TCRbeta analysis as frozen whole blood, isolated PBMCs, or DNA extracted from either sample type. Only a few counts were recorded for this clone. What antigen it recognizes has not been identified. Base qualities are not provided; no much larger clone lies one nucleotide away. TCRbeta CDR3 regions were amplified from genomic DNA by means of the immunoSEQ Assay, a bias-controlled multiplex PCR. The authors' pipeline ran thus. The number of nucleated cells in each sample was estimated from the amplification of reference gene primers within the assay. Sequence reads were collapsed and filtered to measure the absolute abundance of every unique TCRbeta CDR3 rearrangement. For each sample, productive Simpson clonality was calculated as the square root of Simpson's diversity index over productive rearrangements. Entries here come from immuneACCESS through TCRdb and include only in-frame sequences with V and J called. Some clones fail to appear in such tables; in the studies checked, an unresolved V gene covers under half of the shortfall, and the cause of the remainder is unknown. The V and J calls and clone size come from that table; D and trimming were worked out from the DNA. Here the sample has 40,000 to 55,000 clones; around 80% occur a single time. The ten largest clones represent roughly 5.6% of the sample.

Spanning cysteine to phenylalanine, the CDR3 consists of 15 amino acids. Solely the CDR3 DNA is kept, with 45 bases framed from the first base. The germline V gene encodes CDR1 KGHSH and CDR2 LQKENI. V is shortened by 5 bases, J by 8 bases, and the region joining them spans 18 bases. Sample: peripheral blood. The receptor chain draws on TRBV18 and TRBJ1-4, with TRBD1 perhaps the D gene, on 5 matching bases. The receptor was isolated from a human donor in a cohort sampled during active COVID-19. CDR3 reads: CASSSRKTGDEKLFF. In nucleotide form, the sequence is TGTGCCAGCTCATCTAGGAAGACGGGGGACGAAAAACTGTTTTTT.